This note documents a single TCR beta chain sequence. Some clones are missing from TCRdb's copy, which holds only in-frame ones; the method was immunoSEQ multiplex PCR. The sample shows tens of thousands of clones, 95% to 97% of them seen only once. The data stem from a study of technical replicates of blood from a few donors. J gave up 1 base and V 3 bases, and 0 bases lay outside the gene matches. The germline CDR1 and CDR2 sequences are SGHAT and FQNNGV. CDR3 length: 14 residues. The chain joins TRBV11-2 to TRBJ2-3; 8 nucleotides line up with TRBD1. Sample: T cells isolated from PBMCs. The receptor's source is a human donor in good health. CDR3 DNA sequence: TGTGCCAGCAGCTTCAGGGGGCGCACAGATACGCAGTATTTT. Protein product: CASSFRGRTDTQYF.